The rows below give T cell receptor beta chains drawn from one sample of a study of CD8 T cells in Susac syndrome. Each CDR3 protein gets one entry after TCRdb re-called the immunoSEQ multiplex PCR reads with MiXCR. The sample includes 130,000 or so distinct CDR3 sequences, 85% to 95% of them seen just once. The sample was CD4+ T cells from PBMCs. The receptors originated from a human donor with multiple sclerosis. Both conserved end residues are part of each CDR3. The D gene is left open where the match is weak. Not every row has a clone size; where given, it reads once, few, many or a size class.

CDR3nt: TGCAGTGCTGGGGGTGGGGGGAATCAGCCCCAGCATTTT
CDR3aa: CSAGGGGNQPQHF
v_gene: TRBV20-1
abundance: -
d_gene: -
j_gene: TRBJ1-5

CDR3nt: TGTGCCAGCAGAACTAGCGGGGGAGATCAAGAGACCCAGTACTTC
CDR3aa: CASRTSGGDQETQYF
v_gene: TRBV28
abundance: -
d_gene: TRBD2
j_gene: TRBJ2-5

CDR3nt: TGTGCCAGCAGTTCCGGAATACTAGCGGGGACGTACAATGAGCAGTTCTTC
CDR3aa: CASSSGILAGTYNEQFF
v_gene: TRBV6-2/TRBV6-3
abundance: -
d_gene: TRBD2
j_gene: TRBJ2-1

CDR3nt: TGCAGCGTTGGCCCCTCTAGTCCAGATACGCAGTATTTT
CDR3aa: CSVGPSSPDTQYF
v_gene: TRBV29-1
abundance: -
d_gene: -
j_gene: TRBJ2-3

CDR3nt: TGTGCCAGCAGCGAGAGGGGGATTCGCACCGGGGAGCTGTTTTTT
CDR3aa: CASSERGIRTGELFF
v_gene: TRBV9
abundance: -
d_gene: -
j_gene: TRBJ2-2

CDR3nt: TGTGCCAGCAGTTCCCGGACAGGGGGCGTCAATCAGCCCCAGCATTTT
CDR3aa: CASSSRTGGVNQPQHF
v_gene: TRBV12-3/TRBV12-4
abundance: -
d_gene: TRBD1
j_gene: TRBJ1-5

CDR3nt: TGTGCCAGCAGTGACAGTATCTACGAGCAGTACTTC
CDR3aa: CASSDSIYEQYF
v_gene: TRBV28
abundance: -
d_gene: -
j_gene: TRBJ2-7

CDR3nt: TGTGCCAGCAGCCTAGGGACTAGCACCAACTCTAACTTC
CDR3aa: CASSLGTSTNSNF
v_gene: TRBV7-2
abundance: -
d_gene: TRBD2
j_gene: TRBJ2-5

CDR3nt: TGCAGTGCTCCTCCGGGACTAGCGGGAGGGCCCATCAACGAGCAGTACTTC
CDR3aa: CSAPPGLAGGPINEQYF
v_gene: TRBV20-1
abundance: -
d_gene: TRBD2
j_gene: TRBJ2-7

CDR3nt: TGTGCCAGCAGTGGATGGGCGGGGGGCGGTAGTACGCAGTATTTT
CDR3aa: CASSGWAGGGSTQYF
v_gene: TRBV25-1
abundance: -
d_gene: TRBD2
j_gene: TRBJ2-3

CDR3nt: TGTGCCAGCAGCTCGACAGGACCCTACGAGCAGTACTTC
CDR3aa: CASSSTGPYEQYF
v_gene: TRBV7-2
abundance: -
d_gene: -
j_gene: TRBJ2-7

CDR3nt: TGTGCCAGCAGTTTATCCAGCGTCACCTACGAGCAGTACTTC
CDR3aa: CASSLSSVTYEQYF
v_gene: TRBV28
abundance: -
d_gene: -
j_gene: TRBJ2-7

CDR3nt: TGTGCCAGCACCTCCGGGACAGGGGGAAAACTGTTTTTT
CDR3aa: CASTSGTGGKLFF
v_gene: TRBV5-6
abundance: -
d_gene: TRBD1
j_gene: TRBJ1-4

CDR3nt: TGCAGTGCTAGCTGGCAGGCGACCGCCTATGGCTACACCTTC
CDR3aa: CSASWQATAYGYTF
v_gene: TRBV20-1
abundance: -
d_gene: -
j_gene: TRBJ1-2

CDR3nt: TGCAGCGTAGAAGACAGGGGGCGAGGCTACACCTTC
CDR3aa: CSVEDRGRGYTF
v_gene: TRBV29-1
abundance: -
d_gene: TRBD1
j_gene: TRBJ1-2

CDR3nt: TGTGCCAGCAGCGGGGGGACAGACGGGGAGCAGTACTTC
CDR3aa: CASSGGTDGEQYF
v_gene: TRBV13
abundance: -
d_gene: -
j_gene: TRBJ2-7

CDR3nt: TGTGCCAGCAGTTTTCTGGACAGGACAAAGACCCAGTACTTC
CDR3aa: CASSFLDRTKTQYF
v_gene: TRBV28
abundance: -
d_gene: TRBD1
j_gene: TRBJ2-5

CDR3nt: TGTGCCAGCAGCTTAGACACGTTGAGCTCCTACGAGCAGTACTTC
CDR3aa: CASSLDTLSSYEQYF
v_gene: TRBV7-9
abundance: -
d_gene: -
j_gene: TRBJ2-7

CDR3nt: TGTGCCACCTCTATAGACGGTTCCACTGAAGCTTTCTTT
CDR3aa: CATSIDGSTEAFF
v_gene: TRBV15
abundance: -
d_gene: -
j_gene: TRBJ1-1

CDR3nt: TGTGCCAGCAGTAAGGACTACCCCGATCAGCCCCAGCATTTT
CDR3aa: CASSKDYPDQPQHF
v_gene: TRBV2
abundance: -
d_gene: -
j_gene: TRBJ1-5

CDR3nt: TGCAGCTCGCGACTAGCGGGGTCAACTAATGAGCAGTTCTTC
CDR3aa: CSSRLAGSTNEQFF
v_gene: TRBV29-1
abundance: -
d_gene: TRBD2
j_gene: TRBJ2-1

CDR3nt: TGCGCCAGCAGCCAAGACTCACCAGGTTCCTACGAGCAGTACTTC
CDR3aa: CASSQDSPGSYEQYF
v_gene: TRBV4-1
abundance: once
d_gene: -
j_gene: TRBJ2-7

CDR3nt: TGTGCCTGGAGCAGCAACCGTTTTTATCAGCCCCAGCATTTT
CDR3aa: CAWSSNRFYQPQHF
v_gene: TRBV30
abundance: once
d_gene: -
j_gene: TRBJ1-5

CDR3nt: TGTGCCAGCAGTCAAAGGAACAAGAACACTGAAGCTTTCTTT
CDR3aa: CASSQRNKNTEAFF
v_gene: TRBV3-1
abundance: -
d_gene: -
j_gene: TRBJ1-1

CDR3nt: TGTGCCAGCAGCCAAGAGTGGGGGACTAGCATCCACAATGAGCAGTTCTTC
CDR3aa: CASSQEWGTSIHNEQFF
v_gene: TRBV14
abundance: -
d_gene: TRBD2
j_gene: TRBJ2-1

CDR3nt: TGCAGCGCCGGGACAGGGGGGTTCATGAACACTGAAGCTTTCTTT
CDR3aa: CSAGTGGFMNTEAFF
v_gene: TRBV29-1
abundance: -
d_gene: TRBD1
j_gene: TRBJ1-1

CDR3nt: TGTGCCTGGAGTCAACAGGGGCATCAGCCCCAGCATTTT
CDR3aa: CAWSQQGHQPQHF
v_gene: TRBV30
abundance: once
d_gene: TRBD1
j_gene: TRBJ1-5

CDR3nt: TGTGCCAGCACTCCGAGTGGGGGAGCCTACGAGCAGTACTTC
CDR3aa: CASTPSGGAYEQYF
v_gene: TRBV12-3/TRBV12-4
abundance: -
d_gene: -
j_gene: TRBJ2-7

CDR3nt: TGTGCCAGCAGCGTAGGGGGTCAGGGGACCGCCGGGAGGTACTATGGCTACACCTTC
CDR3aa: CASSVGGQGTAGRYYGYTF
v_gene: TRBV9
abundance: -
d_gene: -
j_gene: TRBJ1-2

CDR3nt: TGCAGCGTGCCCCGGGCACAAGAGACCCAGTACTTC
CDR3aa: CSVPRAQETQYF
v_gene: TRBV29-1
abundance: -
d_gene: -
j_gene: TRBJ2-5

CDR3nt: TGTGCCAGCAGTTCCCCAGGGGGCCGAAAGACCCAGTACTTC
CDR3aa: CASSSPGGRKTQYF
v_gene: TRBV12-3/TRBV12-4
abundance: -
d_gene: TRBD1
j_gene: TRBJ2-5

CDR3nt: TGTGCCAGCAGCGGGCAGGGGGGAGGATACCAGCCCCAGCATTTT
CDR3aa: CASSGQGGGYQPQHF
v_gene: TRBV3-1
abundance: -
d_gene: TRBD1
j_gene: TRBJ1-5

CDR3nt: TGTGCCATCCAGGCAGTGGGGGGAGACATTCAGTACTTC
CDR3aa: CAIQAVGGDIQYF
v_gene: TRBV10-3
abundance: once
d_gene: -
j_gene: TRBJ2-4

CDR3nt: TGTGCCAGCAGCTTAATGACGGGTAATCCAATCTTC
CDR3aa: CASSLMTGNPIF
v_gene: TRBV11-1
abundance: -
d_gene: -
j_gene: TRBJ2-1

CDR3nt: TGTGCCAGCAGCTTGATCTCGTCTTACGAGCAGTACTTC
CDR3aa: CASSLISSYEQYF
v_gene: TRBV5-4
abundance: few
d_gene: -
j_gene: TRBJ2-7

CDR3nt: TGTGCCTGGAGAGATATAACAGGGAGCGGTGACTACGAGCAGTACTTC
CDR3aa: CAWRDITGSGDYEQYF
v_gene: TRBV30
abundance: -
d_gene: -
j_gene: TRBJ2-7

CDR3nt: TGTGCCAGCAGGTACAGGGGGAGCACAGATACGCAGTATTTT
CDR3aa: CASRYRGSTDTQYF
v_gene: TRBV3-1
abundance: -
d_gene: TRBD1
j_gene: TRBJ2-3

CDR3nt: TGCAGCGTTCGACGGGATTTACGAGAGGGGGGCTACACCTTC
CDR3aa: CSVRRDLREGGYTF
v_gene: TRBV29-1
abundance: -
d_gene: -
j_gene: TRBJ1-2

CDR3nt: TGTGCCAGCAGCTATTTGAACAATGAGCAGTTCTTC
CDR3aa: CASSYLNNEQFF
v_gene: TRBV7-9
abundance: -
d_gene: -
j_gene: TRBJ2-1

CDR3nt: TGTGCCAGCTCAGGGGTGAGGAACACTGAAGCTTTCTTT
CDR3aa: CASSGVRNTEAFF
v_gene: TRBV7-9
abundance: -
d_gene: -
j_gene: TRBJ1-1

CDR3nt: TGTGCCAGCAGCCTGGACAGGGCGGATGGCTACACCTTC
CDR3aa: CASSLDRADGYTF
v_gene: TRBV5-6
abundance: -
d_gene: TRBD1
j_gene: TRBJ1-2

CDR3nt: TGCGCCAGCAGCCAAGATCGGACAGGGGGCTCTAACTATGGCTACACCTTC
CDR3aa: CASSQDRTGGSNYGYTF
v_gene: TRBV4-3
abundance: once
d_gene: TRBD1
j_gene: TRBJ1-2

CDR3nt: TGTGCCAGCAGTTTCGGCAGGGGAGAGACCCAGTACTTC
CDR3aa: CASSFGRGETQYF
v_gene: TRBV27
abundance: -
d_gene: -
j_gene: TRBJ2-5

CDR3nt: TGCAGCTTCCGTCCCACGGGAGGCACCGGGGAGCTGTTTTTT
CDR3aa: CSFRPTGGTGELFF
v_gene: TRBV29-1
abundance: -
d_gene: TRBD2
j_gene: TRBJ2-2

CDR3nt: TGCAGTGCTTACCCACTACAGGGGTTTCAGCCCCAGCATTTT
CDR3aa: CSAYPLQGFQPQHF
v_gene: TRBV20-1
abundance: -
d_gene: TRBD1
j_gene: TRBJ1-5

CDR3nt: TGTGCCAGCAGTTCGTCCGGGACTCTCTATGGCTACACCTTC
CDR3aa: CASSSSGTLYGYTF
v_gene: TRBV27
abundance: -
d_gene: -
j_gene: TRBJ1-2

CDR3nt: TGTGCCAGCAGCCTTAGGGCCAACAATGAGCAGTTCTTC
CDR3aa: CASSLRANNEQFF
v_gene: TRBV14
abundance: -
d_gene: -
j_gene: TRBJ2-1

CDR3nt: TGCGCCAGCAGCCCCGCTCAGAGGTACGAGCAGTACTTC
CDR3aa: CASSPAQRYEQYF
v_gene: TRBV4-1
abundance: -
d_gene: -
j_gene: TRBJ2-7

CDR3nt: TGTGCCAGCAGCGAGGGACAGTACCAAGAGACCCAGTACTTC
CDR3aa: CASSEGQYQETQYF
v_gene: TRBV7-9
abundance: once
d_gene: TRBD1
j_gene: TRBJ2-5

CDR3nt: TGTGCCAGCTCACCAGGGCAGACGGACATTCAGTACTTC
CDR3aa: CASSPGQTDIQYF
v_gene: TRBV18
abundance: -
d_gene: -
j_gene: TRBJ2-4

CDR3nt: TGTGCCAGCAGCGGTTGGGGGACCTACGAGCAGTACTTC
CDR3aa: CASSGWGTYEQYF
v_gene: TRBV6-2/TRBV6-3
abundance: -
d_gene: -
j_gene: TRBJ2-7

CDR3nt: TGTGCCAGCAGCGACGATGGGGCGGGAAAACCCCAGTACTTC
CDR3aa: CASSDDGAGKPQYF
v_gene: TRBV6-5
abundance: -
d_gene: -
j_gene: TRBJ2-5

CDR3nt: TGCAGCGCTTTAGCAACTAATGAAAAACTGTTTTTT
CDR3aa: CSALATNEKLFF
v_gene: TRBV29-1
abundance: -
d_gene: -
j_gene: TRBJ1-4

CDR3nt: TGTGCCAGCAGCCACAAATCACGAGGGGAGACCCAGTACTTC
CDR3aa: CASSHKSRGETQYF
v_gene: TRBV3-1
abundance: -
d_gene: -
j_gene: TRBJ2-5